The clone carrying this TCR beta chain was found many times. Its antigen remains unknown. The data were obtained in a study of regulatory T cells in long-lasting Graves disease. V was shortened by 0 bases and J by 7 bases, with 7 bases between the two germline ends. The CDR3 loop spans 13 amino acids. General study results and limits: For persistent Graves' patients, TCR diversity was lower than for newly diagnosed ones. There was favoring of TRBV28, TRBJ1-2 and TRBJ2-5 in persistent disease. It is possible that accuracy was reduced by the small size of the sample.

As to time point: newly diagnosed GD, antithyroid drugs for less than 3 months. RNA extracted from PBMCs served as the sequencing template. CDR3-region Arm-PCR and iRepertoire HTBI primers produced the TCR beta libraries. TCRdb used MiXCR to reprocess the multiplex PCR reads, holding one entry per CDR3 protein. Of roughly 500,000 distinct CDR3 sequences listed, about 13% are singletons. Another study also made use of these data, one on T cells in Graves' hyperthyroidism and ophthalmopathy.

The sequences come from peripheral blood mononuclear cells (PBMCs), collected at new diagnosis, from a patient treated with antithyroid drugs. The chain is built from TRBV12-3 or TRBV12-4 and TRBJ2-1; D call uncertain. The clonotype comes from a man aged 25 to 40 with Graves disease. The CDR3 is CASSLAARNEQFF. The CDR3 DNA follows: TGTGCCAGCAGTTTAGCGGCGCGAAATGAGCAGTTCTTC.